A selection of T cell receptor beta chains follows, all from one sample in a study of cytomegalovirus exposure and HLA in healthy donors. Assay used: immunoSEQ multiplex PCR; TCRdb lists only in-frame clones, some missing. The repertoire holds 110,000 to 150,000 clones, with about two thirds as singletons. Sequenced material: PBMCs. The source of these receptors is a woman in her sixties or seventies in good health and CMV-seropositive. The CDR3 runs from the conserved cysteine through the conserved F or W. The order of the fields is J gene, D gene, clone size, V gene, CDR3 protein, CDR3 DNA. A D gene is named only where the DNA matches it firmly. Expanded clones are given a class, and other clones once, few, many or no size at all.

J: TRBJ1-1; D: .; size: .; V: TRBV25-1; CDR3: CASSEGGGTEAFF; DNA: TGTGCCAGCAGTGAGGGGGGAGGAACTGAAGCTTTCTTT
J: TRBJ1-2; D: TRBD1; size: .; V: TRBV11-2; CDR3: CASRRTGNYGYTF; DNA: TGTGCCAGCAGGCGGACAGGCAACTATGGCTACACCTTC
J: TRBJ2-5; D: .; size: .; V: TRBV7-3; CDR3: CASSSNTGRKETQYF; DNA: TGTGCCAGCAGCTCAAACACGGGAAGGAAAGAGACCCAGTACTTC
J: TRBJ1-5; D: TRBD1; size: once; V: TRBV27; CDR3: CASSLDRGSSNQPQHF; DNA: TGTGCCAGCAGTTTAGACAGGGGAAGTAGCAATCAGCCCCAGCATTTT
J: TRBJ1-4; D: .; size: few; V: TRBV5-1; CDR3: CASSYSHLTNEKLFF; DNA: TGCGCCAGCAGCTATTCACACCTAACTAATGAAAAACTGTTTTTT
J: TRBJ1-2; D: .; size: .; V: TRBV19; CDR3: CASSTRAGAANYGYTF; DNA: TGTGCCAGTAGTACCCGGGCGGGGGCAGCCAACTATGGCTACACCTTC
J: TRBJ1-2; D: .; size: .; V: TRBV21-1; CDR3: CASSNLQGPGYTF; DNA: TGTGCCAGCAGCAACCTACAGGGTCCAGGCTACACCTTC
J: TRBJ1-2; D: .; size: .; V: TRBV6-1; CDR3: CASRDYRDGYTF; DNA: TGTGCCAGCAGGGATTACAGGGACGGCTACACCTTC
J: TRBJ2-5; D: TRBD1; size: .; V: TRBV19; CDR3: CASGTGGETQYF; DNA: TGTGCCAGTGGGACAGGGGGAGAGACCCAGTACTTC
J: TRBJ2-2; D: .; size: .; V: TRBV28; CDR3: CASSLSYTGELFF; DNA: TGTGCCAGCAGTTTATCGTACACCGGGGAGCTGTTTTTT
J: TRBJ2-2; D: TRBD2; size: .; V: TRBV28; CDR3: CASTQPGLAVGELFF; DNA: TGTGCCAGCACCCAACCGGGACTAGCGGTCGGGGAGCTGTTTTTT
J: TRBJ2-5; D: TRBD2; size: .; V: TRBV7-9; CDR3: CASSLGGLAEGPQYF; DNA: TGTGCCAGCAGCTTAGGGGGACTAGCAGAGGGGCCCCAGTACTTC
J: TRBJ2-1; D: .; size: few; V: TRBV7-3; CDR3: CASSPSAMTEQFF; DNA: TGTGCCAGCAGCCCGTCCGCTATGACAGAGCAGTTCTTC
J: TRBJ2-1; D: TRBD2; size: .; V: TRBV10-3; CDR3: CATDQREGRNEQFF; DNA: TGTGCCACCGACCAGCGGGAGGGACGGAATGAGCAGTTCTTC
J: TRBJ2-3; D: .; size: .; V: TRBV7-9; CDR3: CASSPGVAPDTQYF; DNA: TGTGCCAGCAGCCCAGGGGTGGCACCAGATACGCAGTATTTT
J: TRBJ2-5; D: .; size: .; V: TRBV4-1; CDR3: CASSHPGLGGETQYF; DNA: TGCGCCAGCAGCCACCCCGGACTGGGGGGAGAGACCCAGTACTTC
J: TRBJ1-4; D: TRBD1; size: .; V: TRBV5-1; CDR3: CASSPGTGAEKLFF; DNA: TGCGCCAGCAGCCCCGGGACAGGGGCCGAAAAACTGTTTTTT
J: TRBJ1-2; D: TRBD1; size: once; V: TRBV19; CDR3: CASSPTTGVRYGYTF; DNA: TGTGCCAGTAGCCCAACGACAGGGGTCCGCTATGGCTACACCTTC
J: TRBJ2-7; D: TRBD1; size: .; V: TRBV10-3; CDR3: CAISPGQGEYEQYF; DNA: TGTGCCATCAGTCCGGGACAGGGCGAATACGAGCAGTACTTC
J: TRBJ2-6; D: .; size: .; V: TRBV6-1; CDR3: CASSEVQGSRSGANVLTF; DNA: TGTGCCAGCAGTGAAGTTCAGGGTTCCCGCTCTGGGGCCAACGTCCTGACTTTC
J: TRBJ2-3; D: TRBD2; size: .; V: TRBV18; CDR3: CASSPIAGGPGDTQYF; DNA: TGTGCCAGCTCACCAATAGCGGGAGGGCCCGGAGATACGCAGTATTTT
J: TRBJ1-2; D: .; size: .; V: TRBV28; CDR3: CASSQGNYGYTF; DNA: TGTGCCAGCAGTCAGGGCAACTATGGCTACACCTTC
J: TRBJ1-1; D: .; size: .; V: TRBV30; CDR3: CAWSVTSSVNTEAFF; DNA: TGTGCCTGGAGTGTGACTTCGTCGGTGAACACTGAAGCTTTCTTT
J: TRBJ1-4; D: .; size: few; V: TRBV28; CDR3: CASNTRGLNEKLFF; DNA: TGTGCCAGCAATACCCGGGGACTGAATGAAAAACTGTTTTTT
J: TRBJ1-5; D: .; size: .; V: TRBV20-1; CDR3: CSAGVEPQHF; DNA: TGCAGTGCCGGGGTGGAGCCCCAGCATTTT
J: TRBJ2-7; D: .; size: .; V: TRBV7-9; CDR3: CASSPEGGAGYEQYF; DNA: TGTGCCAGCAGCCCCGAAGGGGGGGCTGGGTACGAGCAGTACTTC
J: TRBJ2-7; D: .; size: .; V: TRBV27; CDR3: CASRYNGGVYEQYF; DNA: TGTGCCAGCAGATATAACGGAGGGGTATACGAGCAGTACTTC
J: TRBJ2-3; D: TRBD1; size: .; V: TRBV15; CDR3: CASLSGTGAGTDTQYF; DNA: TGTGCCAGCTTATCCGGGACAGGGGCCGGCACAGATACGCAGTATTTT
J: TRBJ1-5; D: .; size: .; V: TRBV19; CDR3: CASSIDGRPAGQPQHF; DNA: TGTGCCAGTAGTATAGATGGCAGGCCCGCAGGGCAGCCCCAGCATTTT
J: TRBJ2-5; D: .; size: few; V: TRBV29-1; CDR3: CSVERTGGKTQYF; DNA: TGCAGCGTTGAAAGGACAGGAGGGAAGACCCAGTACTTC
J: TRBJ1-2; D: TRBD1; size: .; V: TRBV27; CDR3: CASTTNPSGTGGANYGYTF; DNA: TGTGCCAGCACCACCAACCCCTCCGGGACAGGGGGCGCGAACTATGGCTACACCTTC
J: TRBJ1-1; D: TRBD1; size: .; V: TRBV10-3; CDR3: CAITRTGSSTEAFF; DNA: TGTGCCATCACCCGGACAGGGAGTAGCACTGAAGCTTTCTTT
J: TRBJ2-1; D: TRBD2; size: .; V: TRBV5-4; CDR3: CASSSGTSGYNEQFF; DNA: TGTGCCAGCAGCTCCGGGACTAGCGGCTACAATGAGCAGTTCTTC
J: TRBJ2-1; D: TRBD2; size: once; V: TRBV7-3; CDR3: CASSSTPGLASEQFF; DNA: TGTGCCAGCAGCTCGACACCGGGACTAGCGAGTGAGCAGTTCTTC
J: TRBJ2-7; D: .; size: .; V: TRBV11-3; CDR3: CASSLEEPSSLSYEQYF; DNA: TGTGCCAGCAGCTTAGAGGAACCTAGCAGTTTATCCTACGAGCAGTACTTC
J: TRBJ2-7; D: TRBD2; size: .; V: TRBV25-1; CDR3: CASRGLAGEQYF; DNA: TGTGCCAGCAGGGGACTAGCGGGAGAGCAGTACTTC
J: TRBJ2-7; D: .; size: .; V: TRBV7-9; CDR3: CASSLAIVYEQYF; DNA: TGTGCCAGCAGCTTGGCCATCGTCTACGAGCAGTACTTC
J: TRBJ1-2; D: TRBD1; size: .; V: TRBV10-3; CDR3: CAAGTGGISGYTF; DNA: TGTGCCGCCGGGACAGGGGGGATTAGCGGCTACACCTTC
J: TRBJ1-6; D: .; size: few; V: TRBV18; CDR3: CASSSEGNNNSPLHF; DNA: TGTGCCAGCTCTTCGGAGGGGAACAATAATTCACCCCTCCACTTT
J: TRBJ1-3; D: .; size: few; V: TRBV6-1; CDR3: CASLFSGTGNTIYF; DNA: TGTGCCAGCCTCTTCTCAGGGACTGGAAACACCATATATTTT
J: TRBJ2-5; D: TRBD1; size: .; V: TRBV6-6; CDR3: CASSYAGRGQETQYF; DNA: TGTGCCAGCAGTTACGCCGGCAGGGGGCAAGAGACCCAGTACTTC
J: TRBJ2-5; D: TRBD2; size: once; V: TRBV10-3; CDR3: CAISGTSGRAYQETQYF; DNA: TGTGCCATCAGCGGGACTAGCGGGAGAGCGTACCAAGAGACCCAGTACTTC
J: TRBJ2-2; D: .; size: .; V: TRBV5-1; CDR3: CASSPDSNTGELFF; DNA: TGCGCCAGCAGCCCCGACTCGAACACCGGGGAGCTGTTTTTT
J: TRBJ2-5; D: TRBD1; size: .; V: TRBV5-4; CDR3: CASSLGGTGRTQETQYF; DNA: TGTGCCAGCAGCTTGGGGGGGACAGGCCGTACCCAAGAGACCCAGTACTTC
J: TRBJ1-2; D: .; size: .; V: TRBV6-6; CDR3: CASSSAAGRDSYTF; DNA: TGTGCCAGCAGCTCCGCGGCGGGACGTGATAGCTACACCTTC
J: TRBJ2-3; D: TRBD2; size: few; V: TRBV10-3; CDR3: CATRGGDTQYF; DNA: TGTGCCACGCGCGGGGGGGATACGCAGTATTTT
J: TRBJ2-1; D: .; size: .; V: TRBV5-4; CDR3: CASSEGTRQFF; DNA: TGTGCCAGCAGCGAGGGGACTCGGCAGTTCTTC
J: TRBJ1-5; D: .; size: .; V: TRBV6-1; CDR3: CASSEGDEQPQHF; DNA: TGTGCCAGCAGTGAAGGAGATGAACAGCCCCAGCATTTT
J: TRBJ1-1; D: .; size: .; V: TRBV18; CDR3: CASSPEGGENTEAFF; DNA: TGTGCCAGCTCACCAGAAGGGGGGGAGAACACTGAAGCTTTCTTT
J: TRBJ1-1; D: TRBD1; size: .; V: TRBV2; CDR3: CASSKDRAPMNTEAFF; DNA: TGTGCCAGCAGTAAGGACAGGGCTCCCATGAACACTGAAGCTTTCTTT
J: TRBJ2-5; D: TRBD2; size: once; V: TRBV7-9; CDR3: CASSLGLAGLETQYF; DNA: TGTGCCAGCAGCTTGGGACTAGCGGGACTTGAGACCCAGTACTTC